The 11 T cell receptor beta chains given below trace back to one sample, sequenced in a study of T cell clones after liver transplantation. Clones were read by immunoSEQ multiplex PCR, and TCRdb kept only the in-frame ones, dropping some. The sample consists of under 55,000 clones, roughly 86% of them appearing once. The specimen comprised CD4+ T cells from blood, sampled 24 months after liver transplant. These receptors were taken from a human patient who received a liver transplant. Certain T cells may be donor cells from the graft.

The genes are TRBV13 and TRBJ2-1; 10 bases map to TRBD1. V trimming: 0 bases; J trimming: 4 bases; junction bases outside the gene matches: 3. The CDR3 consists of 16 residues. Per the germline V gene, CDR1 is PRHDT and CDR2 is FYEKMQ (reference sequence). In DNA form, the CDR3 reads TGTGCCAGCAGCTTAGGCGGGACAGGGGTTTACAATGAGCAGTTCTTC. This translates into CASSLGGTGVYNEQFF.

CDR3 sequence: CASSLGIFHAGGPDEQYF. The CDR3 coding sequence is TGCGCCAGCAGCTTGGGCATCTTTCATGCGGGGGGGCCGGACGAGCAGTACTTC. The chain has TRBV5-1 and TRBJ2-7; 9 bases match TRBD2. With 0 bases clipped from V and 5 bases from J, the junction kept 15 bases outside the gene matches. Germline V lookup: CDR1 SGHRS, CDR2 YFSETQ. CDR3 length: 18 residues.

The V and J genes are TRBV4-3 and TRBJ2-3; 7 bases are a match to TRBD2. Germline values: CDR1 LGHNA, CDR2 YSLEER. The CDR3 consists of 17 residues. Unmatched junction bases numbered 13, after V lost 3 bases and J lost 4 bases. The CDR3 bases are TGCGCCAGCAGCCAGGTCGGGGTCGGGACTACCCCAGATACGCAGTATTTT. Encoded protein: CASSQVGVGTTPDTQYF.

In its sample, this clone was seen once. The chain combines TRBV21-1 with TRBJ2-7. TRBV21-1 is a recognized pseudogene. This CDR3 comprises 15 residues. The CDR3 bases are TGTGCCAGCAGCAAAGTCGGGACCCACGACTACGAGCAGTACTTC. Residues: CASSKVGTHDYEQYF.

The chain recombines TRBV5-4 with TRBJ1-1, with 12 bases fitting TRBD1. Germline-derived CDR1 and CDR2 are SGHNT and YYREEE (reference sequence). Germline trimming cut 2 bases from V and 3 bases from J; bases unmatched to any gene: 8. This CDR3 region has 17 residues. In nucleotides, the CDR3 is TGTGCCAGCAGCTTAGGGACAGGGGGCGTTAGGGACACTGAAGCTTTCTTT. Its protein product is CASSLGTGGVRDTEAFF.

With regard to this clone: The identical CDR3 is also encoded by other nucleotide sequences in the sample. The J gene is TRBJ1-2, the V gene TRBV6-1; 7 bases align to TRBD1. There are 15 residues in the CDR3. The ends lost 6 bases at V and 6 bases at J; junction bases unmatched: 13. Germline CDR1 MNHNS, CDR2 SASEGT. The CDR3 loop is CASRGRGTDLNGYTF. The CDR3 DNA follows: TGTGCCAGCAGGGGACGGGGGACAGACCTTAATGGCTACACCTTC.

J is TRBJ1-3 and V is TRBV7-2; 7 bases are a match to TRBD1. Germline V gene lookup returns CDR1 SGHTA and CDR2 FQGNSA. CDR3 size: 13 residues. V shed 4 bases, J shed 7 bases, and the junction held 4 bases outside the gene matches. CDR3 in DNA: TGTGCCAGCAGCTACGACAGGGCGAACACCATATATTTT. Its translation: CASSYDRANTIYF. The whole variable domain, remainder taken from reference TRBV7-2 and TRBJ1-3, is GAGVSQSPSNKVTEKGKDVELRCDPISGHTALYWYRQSLGQGLEFLIYFQGNSAPDKSGLPSDRFSAERTGGSVSTLTIQRTQQEDSAVYLCASSYDRANTIYFGEGSWLTVV.

V is TRBV10-3 and J is TRBJ1-4; D is possibly TRBD1 (6 bases). V dropped 0 bases and J dropped 0 bases, with 11 bases sitting between them. There are 17 residues in the CDR3. Germline V gene data show CDR1 as ENHRY and CDR2 as SYGVKD. The CDR3 loop is CAISESSRGATNEKLFF. CDR3 coding DNA: TGTGCCATCAGTGAGTCGTCGAGGGGGGCAACTAATGAAAAACTGTTTTTT.

This rearrangement joins TRBV19 to TRBJ2-3; 7 nucleotides align to TRBD1. V lost 6 bases, J lost 2 bases, and 11 bases stayed unmatched. Looked up from germline, CDR1 is LNHDA and CDR2 is SQIVND (reference sequence). The CDR3 runs 16 residues. Written as DNA, the CDR3 is TGTGCCAGTAGGGTGACAGGGAACGCGTTCACAGATACGCAGTATTTT. Its protein is CASRVTGNAFTDTQYF.

The chain employs TRBV4-1 and TRBJ1-1, with D perhaps matching TRBD1 (5 bases). This CDR3 is built from 19 residues. The V end was cut by 4 bases, the J end by 0 bases, with 24 bases between. Per the germline V gene, CDR1 is MGHRA and CDR2 is YSYEKL. The CDR3 sequence is CASSRVGGSGVGLNTEAFF. DNA for the CDR3: TGCGCCAGCAGCCGCGTTGGCGGATCTGGCGTGGGGCTGAACACTGAAGCTTTCTTT.

This rearrangement joins TRBV19 to TRBJ1-5; no definite D call. From germline, CDR1 is LNHDA and CDR2 SQIVND (reference sequence). Trimming took 4 bases from V and 1 from J, leaving 14 bases between them. The CDR3 has 16 residues. The CDR3 reads CASSNPGDRSNQPQHF. The CDR3 nucleotides are TGTGCCAGTAGTAACCCCGGTGATCGGAGCAATCAGCCCCAGCATTTT.